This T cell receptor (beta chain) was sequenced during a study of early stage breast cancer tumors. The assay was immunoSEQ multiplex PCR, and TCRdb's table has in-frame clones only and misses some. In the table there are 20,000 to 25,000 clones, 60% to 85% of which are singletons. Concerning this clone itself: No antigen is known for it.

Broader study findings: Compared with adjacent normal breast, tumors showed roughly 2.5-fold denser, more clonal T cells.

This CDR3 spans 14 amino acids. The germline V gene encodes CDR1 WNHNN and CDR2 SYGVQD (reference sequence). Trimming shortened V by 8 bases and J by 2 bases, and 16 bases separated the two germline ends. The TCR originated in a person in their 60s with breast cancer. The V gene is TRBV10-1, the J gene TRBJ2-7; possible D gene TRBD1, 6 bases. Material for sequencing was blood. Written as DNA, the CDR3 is TGCGCCAGCCGACCCGGGACATCTCCCTACGAGCAGTACTTC. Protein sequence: CASRPGTSPYEQYF.